Detailed here is one T cell receptor (beta chain). The record originates from a study of technical replicates of blood from several donors. Only in-frame clones appear in the TCRdb table, and some are missing; sequencing was by immunoSEQ multiplex PCR. The sample records 60,000 to 90,000 clones, roughly 95% being singletons. The sequencing sample was made of T cells isolated from PBMCs. The receptor was derived from a human donor in good health.

CDR3 amino acids: CASSSILTSGGQETQYF. The CDR3 nucleotides are TGTGCCAGCAGCTCAATACTGACTAGCGGGGGACAAGAGACCCAGTACTTC. The chain combines TRBV9 with TRBJ2-5; 12 nucleotides align to TRBD2. V trimming: 4 bases; J trimming: 2 bases; junction bases outside the gene matches: 9. The germline V gene has CDR1 SGDLS and CDR2 YYNGEE. The CDR3 has 17 residues.